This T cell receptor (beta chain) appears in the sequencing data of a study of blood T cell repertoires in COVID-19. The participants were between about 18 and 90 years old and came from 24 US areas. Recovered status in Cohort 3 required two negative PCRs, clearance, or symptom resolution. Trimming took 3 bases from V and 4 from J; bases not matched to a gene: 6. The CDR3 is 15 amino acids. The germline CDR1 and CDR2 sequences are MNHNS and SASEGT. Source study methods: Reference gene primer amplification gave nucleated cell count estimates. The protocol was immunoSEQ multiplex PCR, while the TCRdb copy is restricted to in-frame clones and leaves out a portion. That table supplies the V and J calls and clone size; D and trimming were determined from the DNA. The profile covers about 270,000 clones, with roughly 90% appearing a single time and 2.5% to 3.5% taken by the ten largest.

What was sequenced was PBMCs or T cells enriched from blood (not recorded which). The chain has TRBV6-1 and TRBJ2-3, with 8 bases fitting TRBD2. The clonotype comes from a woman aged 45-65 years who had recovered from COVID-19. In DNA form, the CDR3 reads TGTGCCAGCAGTGACCGAGCGGGAGCTTCAGATACGCAGTATTTT. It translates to CASSDRAGASDTQYF.